Shown below are 31 T cell receptor beta chains from a single sample sequenced in a study of blood T cell repertoires in COVID-19. The protocol was immunoSEQ multiplex PCR, while the TCRdb copy is restricted to in-frame clones and leaves out a portion. The table shows about 160,000 clones, with roughly nine tenths occurring only once. The specimen was peripheral blood. The receptors were sampled from a man aged 18 to 29 with COVID-19, enrolled during active disease.

This clone appeared once. This chain joins TRBV28 and TRBJ2-3, with D hard to call. The CDR3 contains 13 residues. The germline CDR1 and CDR2 sequences are MDHEN and SYDVKM. Trimming left V 6 bases short and J 0 bases short, with 7 bases between. The chain's CDR3 is CASSLLSTDTQYF. Written as DNA, the CDR3 is TGTGCCAGCAGCCTGCTAAGCACAGATACGCAGTATTTT.

This clone was detected only a few times. The chain has TRBV7-2 and TRBJ2-7; 7 bases map to TRBD2. This CDR3 region has 15 residues. Germline trimming cut 5 bases from V and 3 bases from J; bases unmatched to any gene: 10. The germline CDR1 and CDR2 sequences are SGHTA and FQGNSA. The CDR3 nucleotides are TGTGCCAGCAGCGTATCTAGCGGCCAGGGCTACGAGCAGTACTTC. Protein sequence: CASSVSSGQGYEQYF.

The chain couples TRBV13 to TRBJ2-7; D ambiguous. The CDR3 sequence is 14 residues long. Between the trimmed V and J ends, which lost 5 bases and 2 bases, there was a span of 13 bases. Germline CDR1 and CDR2: PRHDT and FYEKMQ (reference sequence). CDR3 in amino acids: CASSPTGWPYEQYF. The CDR3 nucleotides are TGTGCCAGCAGCCCCACCGGGTGGCCCTACGAGCAGTACTTC.

V usage is TRBV19 and J usage is TRBJ1-5; 7 bases match TRBD1. The CDR3 loop spans 15 amino acids. CDR1 LNHDA and CDR2 SQIVND come from the germline V gene (reference sequence). J lost 0 bases, V lost 8 bases, and 7 bases had no gene match. The CDR3 loop reads CASGKYRGSNQPQHF. The CDR3 DNA sequence: TGTGCCAGTGGAAAATACAGGGGTAGCAATCAGCCCCAGCATTTT.

The chain uses TRBV9 and TRBJ2-7, with 10 bases that match TRBD1. The CDR3 loop spans 16 amino acids. The V gene end was trimmed by 3 bases and the J gene end by 4 bases; junction bases not matched to a gene: 10. Germline CDR1 reads SGDLS; CDR2 reads YYNGEE. The CDR3 sequence is CASSAPGTGDLYEQYF. CDR3 sequence (DNA): TGTGCCAGCAGCGCGCCCGGGACAGGGGACTTATACGAGCAGTACTTC.

This clone appeared once. V usage is TRBV14 and J usage is TRBJ2-7; D might be TRBD1 (6 bases). CDR1 and CDR2 (germline): SGHDN, FVKESK. V was clipped by 1 base and J by 0 bases, with 13 bases between them. This CDR3 region has 16 residues. The CDR3 spells CASSQVSGTYSYEQYF. The CDR3 DNA follows: TGTGCCAGCAGCCAAGTATCCGGGACATACTCCTACGAGCAGTACTTC.

The V gene is TRBV5-1, the J gene TRBJ2-6; D may be TRBD1 (6 bases). Germline V gene sequence: CDR1 SGHRS, CDR2 YFSETQ. CDR3 length equals 18 residues. V lost 2 bases and J lost 2, with 17 bases in between. Written as DNA, the CDR3 is TGCGCCAGCAGCTTTGGGCTAGTAACAGGGACTGGGGCCAACGTCCTGACTTTC. Residues: CASSFGLVTGTGANVLTF.

V and J are TRBV5-1 and TRBJ1-2, with TRBD1 as a possible D gene (6 bases). Germline-derived CDR1 and CDR2 are SGHRS and YFSETQ. Trimming took off 6 bases at V and 1 base at J, with 16 bases between the two ends. This CDR3 has 15 amino acids. The CDR3 loop is CASTEAGTNNYGYTF. CDR3 coding DNA: TGCGCCAGCACCGAGGCCGGGACAAATAACTATGGCTACACCTTC.

This chain uses TRBV19 with TRBJ2-1; possible D gene TRBD1, 7 bases. Germline assignment: CDR1 LNHDA and CDR2 SQIVND (reference sequence). The CDR3 is made up of 17 amino acids. V lost 6 bases, J lost 0 bases, and 18 bases lay in between. The CDR3 sequence is CASSPQGGSDSYNEQFF. CDR3 bases: TGTGCCAGTAGCCCTCAGGGGGGCAGTGACTCCTACAATGAGCAGTTCTTC.

The chain carries TRBV28 and TRBJ1-3; possibly TRBD1 for D (5 bases). There are 17 residues in the CDR3. V lost 1 base and J 4 bases, leaving 17 bases between the germline ends. CDR1 is MDHEN, CDR2 SYDVKM, per germline. CDR3 DNA: TGTGCCAGCAGTTTATATGGGGTTGGGGGGGTCGGAAACACCATATATTTT. This encodes CASSLYGVGGVGNTIYF.

The CDR3 region is CASSVSGTQETQYF. Written as DNA, the CDR3 is TGTGCCAGCAGCGTTAGCGGTACTCAAGAGACCCAGTACTTC. The J gene is TRBJ2-5, the V gene TRBV9, with D perhaps TRBD2 (6 bases). Per the germline V gene, CDR1 is SGDLS and CDR2 is YYNGEE. The CDR3 totals 14 residues. With 2 bases removed from V and 2 bases from J, the gap between germline ends came to 10 bases.

V is TRBV9 and J is TRBJ2-1; 14 positions match TRBD2. Germline assignment: CDR1 SGDLS and CDR2 YYNGEE. CDR3 length: 20 residues. V lost 4 bases to trimming and J lost 1 base; unmatched junction nucleotides: 13. The CDR3 bases are TGTGCCAGCAGCCCCCAGAGACTAGCGGGAGGGCCAAGGTCCTACAATGAGCAGTTCTTC. Amino acid sequence: CASSPQRLAGGPRSYNEQFF.

This CDR3 reads CASSAGGLTAKNIQYF. The CDR3 DNA is TGTGCCAGCAGCGCAGGGGGGCTGACAGCCAAAAACATTCAGTACTTC. The gene calls are TRBV9 and TRBJ2-4, with a possible D match to TRBD1 (7 bases). This CDR3 spans 16 amino acids. Germline CDR1 reads SGDLS; CDR2 reads YYNGEE. V lost 3 bases and J lost 0, with 13 bases in between.

The rearrangement uses TRBV4-3 and TRBJ2-7; tentatively, D is TRBD1 (6 bases). The CDR3 is 15 amino acids. Deletions cut 1 base from V and 2 bases from J, with 12 bases between. Germline V gives CDR1 LGHNA, CDR2 YSLEER. The CDR3 nucleotides are TGCGCCAGCAGCCAAGCTATGGACAGCACCTACGAGCAGTACTTC. It encodes CASSQAMDSTYEQYF.

The chain is built from TRBV3-1 (or the pseudogene TRBV3-2) and TRBJ2-7, with 7 bases matching TRBD1. V shed 4 bases and J 2 bases; nucleotides not matched to a gene: 8. CDR1 and CDR2 (germline): LGHDT, YNNKEL (reference sequence). The CDR3 loop spans 15 amino acids. As DNA, the CDR3 is TGTGCCAGCAGCCCCAGTTCCGGGACAGCCTACGAGCAGTACTTC. Amino acid sequence: CASSPSSGTAYEQYF.

J is TRBJ2-3 and V is TRBV2; possible D gene TRBD2, 5 bases. Germline V CDR1 and CDR2: SNHLY, FYNNEI. V was shortened by 7 bases and J by 1 base, with 21 bases between the two germline ends. The CDR3 contains 17 residues. The CDR3 nucleotides read TGTGCCAGCAAAGGGAACGGGATGCCTTCTGGCACAGATACGCAGTATTTT. Its protein is CASKGNGMPSGTDTQYF.

The chain joins TRBV7-9 to TRBJ2-3; D is uncertain. The length of the CDR3 is 14 residues. V was cut by 6 bases and J by 0 bases, with 10 bases left in between. Germline values: CDR1 SEHNR, CDR2 FQNEAQ (reference sequence). CDR3 amino acids: CASRLLTSTDTQYF. The CDR3 DNA sequence: TGTGCCAGCAGACTCCTCACTAGCACAGATACGCAGTATTTT.

As to this clone: A junction boundary mismatches the germline segment, possibly from a read error. This chain connects TRBV30 to TRBJ1-4; D perhaps matches TRBD1 (5 bases). CDR3 length: 13 residues. Germline CDR1 and CDR2: GTSNPN and SVGIG (reference sequence). CDR3 nucleotide sequence: TGTGCCTGGAGTGTACGGGGGAATGAAAAACTGCTTTTT. This encodes CAWSVRGNEKLLF.

This rearrangement joins TRBV11-3 to TRBJ2-3; 9 bases are shared with TRBD2. Germline V gives CDR1 SGHNT, CDR2 YENEEA. With V trimmed by 6 bases and J by 2 bases, 6 bases remained unmatched. CDR3 length: 15 amino acids. CDR3 region: CASSRSGRSTDTQYF. The CDR3 nucleotides are TGTGCCAGCAGTCGGAGCGGGAGGTCCACAGATACGCAGTATTTT.

This clone was observed a handful of times. The chain combines TRBV3-1 (or the pseudogene TRBV3-2) with TRBJ2-2, with 9 bases aligning to TRBD2. Trimming took 7 bases from V and 4 from J; bases not matched to a gene: 7. The CDR3 totals 15 residues. Per the germline V gene, CDR1 is LGHDT and CDR2 is YNNKEL (reference sequence). The CDR3 DNA is TGTGCCAGCACCCCGACTAGCGGAACCACCGGGGAGCTGTTTTTT. It is translated as CASTPTSGTTGELFF.

V is TRBV15 and J is TRBJ1-2, with D unclear. Trimming took 0 bases from V and 4 from J, leaving 12 bases between them. This CDR3 has 15 residues. From germline, CDR1 is LNHNV and CDR2 YYDKDF (reference sequence). The CDR3 sequence is CATSRDVEIIYGYTF. As DNA, the CDR3 is TGTGCCACCAGCAGAGATGTGGAGATTATCTATGGCTACACCTTC.

The chain links TRBV6-5 to TRBJ2-4; TRBD1 is a possible D gene (5 bases). Germline values: CDR1 MNHEY, CDR2 SVGAGI. The CDR3 sequence is 13 residues long. V was pared by 9 bases and J by 0 bases, with 9 bases between. CDR3 loop: CASVGLAKNIQYF. The DNA for the CDR3 is TGTGCCAGTGTGGGGCTAGCCAAAAACATTCAGTACTTC.

The rearrangement joins TRBV7-2 to TRBJ1-5; 9 bases match TRBD1. From germline, CDR1 is SGHTA and CDR2 FQGNSA. This CDR3 has 14 residues. The trim removed 0 bases at V and 9 bases at J, leaving 3 bases unmatched. CDR3 amino acids: CASSLATGGTPQHF. CDR3 in DNA: TGTGCCAGCAGCTTAGCGACAGGGGGAACGCCCCAGCATTTT.

This clone was counted once. Other DNA sequences in this specimen translate into the identical CDR3. The chain employs TRBV2 and TRBJ1-5; D is perhaps TRBD1 (5 bases). The CDR3 runs to 14 residues. V shed 2 bases and J shed 1 base, with 6 bases lying between them. The V gene's germline CDR1 is SNHLY and CDR2 FYNNEI. The CDR3 coding sequence is TGTGCCAGCAGTGAACGGGGGAGCAATCAGCCCCAGCATTTT. Its protein product is CASSERGSNQPQHF.

This rearrangement joins TRBV7-8 to TRBJ1-6; the D is unclear. From germline, CDR1 is SGHVS and CDR2 FQNEAQ. With 0 bases removed from V and 7 bases from J, the gap between germline ends came to 7 bases. The CDR3 loop spans 14 amino acids. The CDR3 spells CASSLATTNSPLHF. In DNA form, the CDR3 reads TGTGCCAGCAGCTTAGCCACAACGAATTCACCCCTCCACTTT.

The chain employs TRBV6-6 and TRBJ1-1; 9 positions match TRBD1. This CDR3 comprises 13 residues. Looked up from germline, CDR1 is MNHNY and CDR2 is SVGAGI (reference sequence). V dropped 11 bases and J dropped 1; count of bases not matched to a gene: 5. The CDR3 spells CAGDRGANTEAFF. The DNA of the CDR3 is TGTGCCGGAGACAGGGGGGCGAACACTGAAGCTTTCTTT.

V and J are TRBV7-2 and TRBJ2-6; D not certain. The CDR3 totals 17 residues. Germline V gives CDR1 SGHTA, CDR2 FQGNSA. V was pared by 1 base and J by 0 bases, with 10 bases between. The CDR3 nucleotides are TGTGCCAGCAGCTTAGGGGCATTAAGCTCTGGGGCCAACGTCCTGACTTTC. Translating gives CASSLGALSSGANVLTF. The full variable domain, rest sourced from reference TRBV7-2 and TRBJ2-6, is GAGVSQSPSNKVTEKGKDVELRCDPISGHTALYWYRQSLGQGLEFLIYFQGNSAPDKSGLPSDRFSAERTGGSVSTLTIQRTQQEDSAVYLCASSLGALSSGANVLTFGAGSRLTVL.

The chain combines TRBV19 with TRBJ2-7, with 14 nucleotides matching TRBD2. After removal of 6 bases from V and 6 bases from J, the junction contained 4 bases not matched to a gene. CDR1 and CDR2 from the germline V gene are LNHDA and SQIVND (reference sequence). The CDR3 is made up of 14 amino acids. CDR3 nucleotide sequence: TGTGCCAGTAGAACGACTAGCGGGAGGGGCGAGCAGTACTTC. Translation gives CASRTTSGRGEQYF.

The chain links TRBV18 to TRBJ2-5, with a possible D match to TRBD1 (6 bases). Per the germline V gene, CDR1 is KGHSH and CDR2 is LQKENI. The CDR3 extends over 16 amino acids. Trimming stripped 5 bases from V and 2 bases from J, with 18 bases between. CDR3 amino acids: CASSSRGWVGQETQYF. In nucleotides, the CDR3 is TGTGCCAGCTCATCTAGGGGGTGGGTCGGACAAGAGACCCAGTACTTC.

This rearrangement joins TRBV19 to TRBJ2-7; 8 bases line up with TRBD1. The CDR3 extends over 15 amino acids. The ends lost 4 bases at V and 7 bases at J; junction bases unmatched: 12. Germline V gene data show CDR1 as LNHDA and CDR2 as SQIVND (reference sequence). The CDR3 loop reads CASSSGQGVTGEQYF. The CDR3 DNA follows: TGTGCCAGTAGTAGTGGACAGGGAGTGACGGGGGAGCAGTACTTC.

This rearrangement joins TRBV7-2 to TRBJ2-1, with a possible D match to TRBD1 (6 bases). Germline V gene data show CDR1 as SGHTA and CDR2 as FQGNSA. This CDR3 spans 16 amino acids. V was cut by 1 base and J by 8 bases, with 18 bases left in between. CDR3: CASSLVHREWVDEQFF. The CDR3 DNA reads TGTGCCAGCAGCTTAGTTCACAGGGAATGGGTGGATGAGCAGTTCTTC.